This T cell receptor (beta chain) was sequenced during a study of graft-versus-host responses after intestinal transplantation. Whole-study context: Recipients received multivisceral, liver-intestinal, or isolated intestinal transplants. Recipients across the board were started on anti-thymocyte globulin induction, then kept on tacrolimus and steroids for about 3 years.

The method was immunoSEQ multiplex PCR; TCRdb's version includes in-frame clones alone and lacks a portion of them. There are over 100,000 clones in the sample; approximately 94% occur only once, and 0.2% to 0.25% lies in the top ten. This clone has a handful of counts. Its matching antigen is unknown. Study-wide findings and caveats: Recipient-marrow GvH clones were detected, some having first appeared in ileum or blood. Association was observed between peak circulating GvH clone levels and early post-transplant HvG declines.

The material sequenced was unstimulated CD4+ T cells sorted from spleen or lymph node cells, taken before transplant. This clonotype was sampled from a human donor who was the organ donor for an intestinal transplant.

The CDR3 sequence: CASSYSGGTEAFF. CDR3 DNA: TGCGCCAGCAGCTACTCGGGGGGGACTGAAGCTTTCTTT. This chain links TRBV5-1 with TRBJ1-1, with a possible D match to TRBD1 (5 bases). The length of the CDR3 is 13 residues. V was shortened by 3 bases and J by 5 bases, with 11 bases between the two germline ends. Looked up from germline, CDR1 is SGHRS and CDR2 is YFSETQ.